Below, 32 T cell receptor beta chains from the same sample are listed, as sequenced in a study of T cells in Graves' hyperthyroidism and ophthalmopathy. From RNA transcripts, TCR beta CDR3 regions were amplified. The HTBI set primed first-round TCR CDR3 RT-PCR. In TCRdb, the multiplex PCR reads were re-called with MiXCR into one record per CDR3 protein. The sample contains roughly 550,000 distinct CDR3 sequences, roughly a sixth of which appear only once. Source material: blood. These receptors all stem from a woman aged 30 to 39 with Graves' ophthalmopathy.

This clonotype came up many times. V is TRBV12-3 or TRBV12-4 and J is TRBJ1-1, with a weak D call TRBD1 (5 bases). The CDR3 spans 14 residues. V was shortened by 5 bases and J by 6 bases, with 16 bases between the two germline ends. CDR3 sequence reads: CASSAGMFLPEAFF. The CDR3 nucleotides are TGTGCCAGCAGTGCAGGGATGTTCCTTCCTGAAGCTTTCTTT.

The chain is built from TRBV28 and TRBJ2-7; no firm D call. This CDR3 region has 16 residues. The V gene's germline CDR1 is MDHEN and CDR2 SYDVKM. V dropped 3 bases and J dropped 0 bases, with 15 bases sitting between them. The DNA for the CDR3 is TGTGCCAGCAGTTTCTATACCATGGGCCACTCCTACGAGCAGTACTTC. Translated, it gives CASSFYTMGHSYEQYF.

In this sample, this clonotype turned up many times. The chain recombines TRBV28 with TRBJ1-5; D perhaps matches TRBD1 (6 bases). Trimming took 5 bases from V and 0 from J, leaving 17 bases between them. The germline V gene has CDR1 MDHEN and CDR2 SYDVKM. The CDR3 extends over 17 amino acids. CDR3 coding DNA: TGTGCCAGCAGTATACGACCTACAGGGATTAGCAATCAGCCCCAGCATTTT. It yields the protein CASSIRPTGISNQPQHF.

The chain combines TRBV27 with TRBJ2-3; D uncertain. CDR1 is MNHEY, CDR2 SMNVEV, per germline (reference sequence). This CDR3 region has 13 residues. The V end was cut by 6 bases, the J end by 2 bases, with 9 bases between. The CDR3 region has the DNA TGTGCCAGCAGCCCTTCAGACACAGATACGCAGTATTTT. It translates to CASSPSDTDTQYF.

CDR3 protein: CASSARDGAGGYTF. CDR3 coding DNA: TGTGCCAGCAGCGCGAGGGATGGAGCGGGAGGCTACACCTTC. The chain joins TRBV3-1 to TRBJ1-2; D is unclear. Trimming left V 5 bases short and J 8 bases short, with 18 bases between. The CDR3 extends over 14 amino acids. Germline V gene data show CDR1 as LGHDT and CDR2 as YNNKEL (reference sequence).

This clonotype appeared many times. The V gene is TRBV5-1, the J gene TRBJ1-2; possibly TRBD1 for D (6 bases). Germline assignment: CDR1 SGHRS and CDR2 YFSETQ. V was shortened by 0 bases and J by 5 bases, with 20 bases between the two germline ends. The CDR3 totals 17 residues. The CDR3 sequence: CASSLGFEGQRLYGYTF. The CDR3 nucleotides are TGCGCCAGCAGCTTGGGGTTTGAAGGACAGCGCCTTTATGGCTACACCTTC.

The rearrangement links TRBV19 to TRBJ1-5, with D possibly TRBD1 on 6 matching bases. The CDR3 sequence is 15 residues long. Germline V gene data show CDR1 as LNHDA and CDR2 as SQIVND (reference sequence). Trimming left V 10 bases short and J 5 bases short, with 21 bases between. The CDR3 protein is CATTMGGAWDQPQHF. The DNA of the CDR3 is TGTGCCACTACGATGGGGGGGGCCTGGGATCAGCCCCAGCATTTT.

About this clonotype: A much larger clonotype is one base distant, so this may be a read error. The V and J genes are TRBV6-5 and TRBJ2-1; TRBD2 aligns across 11 bases. The assigned J gene may be wrong: the sequence end matches TRBJ2-7 better. CDR3 length equals 17 residues. Germline-derived CDR1 and CDR2 are MNHEY and SVGAGI. CDR3 bases: TGTGCCAGCAGTTACCGCAGGGGACTAGCGGTGTACAATGAGCAGTACTTC. Translated: CASSYRRGLAVYNEQYF.

The chain employs TRBV19 and TRBJ1-6, with a tentative D call TRBD1 (6 bases). The CDR3 totals 15 residues. Trimming removed 6 bases at V and 3 bases at J, with 12 bases between. Germline CDR1 and CDR2: LNHDA and SQIVND (reference sequence). The CDR3 sequence: CASSLGADYNSPLHF. As DNA, the CDR3 is TGTGCCAGTAGCCTGGGGGCCGACTATAATTCACCCCTCCACTTT.

V is TRBV7-9 and J is TRBJ1-2; TRBD1 matches at 9 bases. CDR3 size: 15 residues. Germline CDR1 is SEHNR and CDR2 is FQNEAQ (reference sequence). The trim removed 1 base at V and 5 bases at J, leaving 5 bases unmatched. As DNA, the CDR3 is TGTGCCAGCAGCTTAGGAGGGACAGGGCCATATGGCTACACCTTC. Protein sequence: CASSLGGTGPYGYTF.

This clonotype was recorded a few times. V and J are TRBV28 and TRBJ1-2; D remains unclear. Germline CDR1 reads MDHEN; CDR2 reads SYDVKM. The CDR3 sequence is 15 residues long. Trimming stripped 9 bases from V and 1 base from J, with 18 bases between. Written as DNA, the CDR3 is TGTGCCAGTAGCCCTACTGATGCTTATAACTATGGCTACACCTTC. Translating it yields CASSPTDAYNYGYTF.

This chain uses TRBV20-1 with TRBJ2-5, with TRBD2 identical over 7 bases. The ends lost 6 bases at V and 3 bases at J; junction bases unmatched: 4. This CDR3 is built from 12 residues. CDR1 and CDR2 (germline): DFQATT, SNEGSKA (reference sequence). The CDR3 nucleotides read TGCAGTGCGGGTCTAGCGGAAGAGACCCAGTACTTC. Translated: CSAGLAEETQYF.

This clonotype was observed many times. The V and J genes are TRBV9 and TRBJ2-2; 7 bases are a match to TRBD2. Per the germline V gene, CDR1 is SGDLS and CDR2 is YYNGEE. This CDR3 is 15 amino acids long. V was clipped by 2 bases and J by 5 bases; unmatched bases: 6. Written as DNA, the CDR3 is TGTGCCAGCAGCGTGTGGCAGGGAGGGACCGGGGAGCTGTTTTTT. Amino acids: CASSVWQGGTGELFF. Based on the CDR3 plus reference TRBV9 and TRBJ2-2, the full variable domain is DSGVTQTPKHLITATGQRVTLRCSPRSGDLSVYWYQQSLDQGLQFLIQYYNGEERAKGNILERFSAQQFPDLHSELNLSSLELGDSALYFCASSVWQGGTGELFFGEGSRLTVL.

This clonotype was detected ten times or more. The chain employs TRBV27 and TRBJ2-5; D remains ambiguous. Per germline, CDR1 MNHEY and CDR2 SMNVEV (reference sequence). Trimming stripped 0 bases from V and 5 bases from J, with 7 bases between. The CDR3 length is 13 residues. CDR3 protein: CASSLSRRETQYF. The CDR3 DNA reads as TGTGCCAGCAGTTTATCTCGCCGGGAGACCCAGTACTTC.

This clonotype was observed a handful of times. The chain couples TRBV7-2 to TRBJ2-7; D may be TRBD1 (5 bases). This CDR3 region has 15 residues. Germline V gene lookup returns CDR1 SGHTA and CDR2 FQGNSA. Trimming left V 1 base short and J 0 bases short, with 10 bases between. The CDR3 coding sequence is TGTGCCAGCAGCTTAGACCCAGGGCTCTCCTACGAGCAGTACTTC. Translating it yields CASSLDPGLSYEQYF.

The chain links TRBV18 to TRBJ2-7, with 7 bases fitting TRBD1. V lost 6 bases, J lost 1 base, and 12 bases stayed unmatched. CDR3 size: 16 residues. Germline V lookup: CDR1 KGHSH, CDR2 LQKENI. DNA of the CDR3: TGTGCCAGCTCCCATTACTGGACAGGCAGTTCCTACGAGCAGTACTTC. This codes for CASSHYWTGSSYEQYF.

This clonotype occurred many times. The chain carries TRBV28 and TRBJ2-1, with D possibly being TRBD2 (6 bases). V shed 5 bases and J shed 4 bases, with 18 bases lying between them. Germline-derived CDR1 and CDR2 are MDHEN and SYDVKM. The CDR3 loop spans 16 amino acids. CDR3 DNA sequence: TGTGCCAGCAGTCCGACCCAGGCGGGAAAGTACAATGAGCAGTTCTTC. This codes for CASSPTQAGKYNEQFF.

The chain employs TRBV11-2 and TRBJ1-4, with no clear D. The CDR3 loop spans 14 amino acids. Germline-derived CDR1 and CDR2 are SGHAT and FQNNGV. V lost 4 bases and J 8 bases, leaving 14 bases between the germline ends. The CDR3 region has the DNA TGTGCCAGCAGCTATGGACCGGTGAACGAAAAACTGTTTTTT. This encodes CASSYGPVNEKLFF.

This chain connects TRBV6-2 or TRBV6-3 to TRBJ1-6, with D unclear. Germline V CDR1 and CDR2: MNHEY, SVGEGT. V lost 4 bases, J lost 13 bases, and 14 bases lay in between. CDR3 length equals 13 residues. The CDR3 DNA is TGTGCCAGCAGTTGGACGTCGGGCTCGCCCCTCCACTTT. It translates to CASSWTSGSPLHF.

V gene TRBV12-3 or TRBV12-4 combines with J gene TRBJ2-3; D is possibly TRBD2 (6 bases). Deletions cut 6 bases from V and 10 bases from J, with 17 bases between. CDR3 length: 13 amino acids. The CDR3 DNA is TGTGCCAGCAGCTTGCTGGAGGAGGGTCCGCAGTATTTT. This sequence encodes CASSLLEEGPQYF.

The chain couples TRBV7-4 to TRBJ2-3; 8 bases line up with TRBD2. V lost 5 bases and J lost 2; bases outside the gene matches: 9. The CDR3 extends over 16 amino acids. Germline CDR1 is SGHVT and CDR2 is SQSDAQ. The CDR3 region has the DNA TGTGCCAGCAGCCACGGGACTAGACCCCTCACAGATACGCAGTATTTT. It yields the protein CASSHGTRPLTDTQYF.

In this sample, this clonotype turned up once. One end of the junction varies from germline; a read error may be responsible. The chain has TRBV7-9 and TRBJ2-3, with D unclear. The CDR3 has 11 residues. CDR1 and CDR2 from the germline V gene are SEHNR and FQNEAQ (reference sequence). The CDR3 DNA is TGTGGCAGCAGCTTAGAAGATACGCAGTATTTT. Its translation is CGSSLEDTQYF.

Note on this clonotype: A clone one base away is much larger, so this may be a read error. The DNA of the CDR3 is TGTGTCAGCAGCTTAGCAGGGACTAGCGGGATGGTTGACCAGTTCTTC. Its protein product is CVSSLAGTSGMVDQFF. The V call is TRBV7-9, the J call TRBJ2-1; 13 bases line up with TRBD2. The CDR3 loop spans 16 amino acids. Germline-derived CDR1 and CDR2 are SEHNR and FQNEAQ (reference sequence).

This chain uses TRBV24-1 with TRBJ1-5, with 7 bases that match TRBD1. CDR3 size: 16 residues. V shed 5 bases and J 3 bases; nucleotides not matched to a gene: 9. Per germline, CDR1 KGHDR and CDR2 SFDVKD. The CDR3 loop is CATSVGGRVDNQPQHF. The CDR3 region has the DNA TGTGCCACCAGTGTAGGGGGCAGGGTGGACAATCAGCCCCAGCATTTT.

This chain joins TRBV5-1 and TRBJ1-1; D is unresolved. The V gene lost 6 bases and the J gene lost 1 base, with 10 bases spanning the gap. The CDR3 loop spans 13 amino acids. The germline gives CDR1 SGHRS, CDR2 YFSETQ. CDR3 loop: CASTFGENTEAFF. The CDR3, as DNA: TGCGCCAGCACCTTCGGGGAGAACACTGAAGCTTTCTTT.

Regarding this clonotype: Germline is not matched at one junction end, which may reflect a read error. The rearrangement joins TRBV20-1 to TRBJ2-3; D is perhaps TRBD2 (6 bases). CDR3 length equals 15 residues. CDR1 DFQATT and CDR2 SNEGSKA come from the germline V gene (reference sequence). In DNA, the CDR3 is TGCAGTGCCGAAGGCGGGGCGGATCCCACAGATGCGCAGTATTTT. Translation: CSAEGGADPTDAQYF.

The chain links TRBV7-2 to TRBJ2-7, with D tentatively TRBD2 (6 bases). The CDR3 consists of 13 residues. With 0 bases removed from V and 3 bases from J, the gap between germline ends came to 6 bases. Germline V gene sequence: CDR1 SGHTA, CDR2 FQGNSA. CDR3 DNA: TGTGCCAGCAGCTTAGCGGACTACTACGAGCAGTACTTC. This sequence encodes CASSLADYYEQYF.

This clonotype was seen at least ten times. The chain couples TRBV28 to TRBJ1-1, with TRBD1 as a possible D gene (6 bases). This CDR3 spans 16 amino acids. The germline CDR1 and CDR2 sequences are MDHEN and SYDVKM. V gave up 3 bases and J gave up 1 base, with 15 bases separating them. For the CDR3, the DNA is TGTGCCAGCAGTTTCCCCTTAGGGGGTGGGAACACTGAAGCTTTCTTT. Amino acids: CASSFPLGGGNTEAFF. Full variable domain (rest looked up from reference TRBV28 and TRBJ1-1): DVKVTQSSRYLVKRTGEKVFLECVQDMDHENMFWYRQDPGLGLRLIYFSYDVKMKEKGDIPEGYSVSREKKERFSLILESASTNQTSMYLCASSFPLGGGNTEAFFGQGTRLTVV.

The V call is TRBV7-3, the J call TRBJ1-6; D is undetermined. Trimming shortened V by 2 bases and J by 6 bases, and 5 bases separated the two germline ends. Germline V gives CDR1 SGHTA, CDR2 FQGTGA. The CDR3 is 13 amino acids. The CDR3 DNA is TGTGCCAGCAGCTTAGAAGCTAATTCACCCCTCCACTTT. Its protein is CASSLEANSPLHF. The full variable domain, its missing parts supplied by reference TRBV7-3 and TRBJ1-6, is GAGVSQTPSNKVTEKGKYVELRCDPISGHTALYWYRQSLGQGPEFLIYFQGTGAADDSGLPNDRFFAVRPEGSVSTLKIQRTERGDSAVYLCASSLEANSPLHFGNGTRLTVT.

The V call is TRBV3-1, the J call TRBJ2-1; either TRBD1 or TRBD2 may supply D (5 bases each). The CDR3 totals 17 residues. From germline, CDR1 is LGHDT and CDR2 YNNKEL (reference sequence). Deletions cut 0 bases from V and 4 bases from J, with 16 bases between. CDR3 DNA: TGTGCCAGCAGCCAAGATGTCCGGGACCTAGATTACAATGAGCAGTTCTTC. This encodes CASSQDVRDLDYNEQFF.

This clonotype has more than one count but fewer than ten. The chain joins TRBV10-3 to TRBJ2-7; D assignment may be TRBD1 or TRBD2 (5 bases each). Deletions cut 6 bases from V and 3 bases from J, with 15 bases between. The CDR3 totals 14 residues. Germline CDR1 is ENHRY and CDR2 is SYGVKD. CDR3 amino acids: CAISIDRDDYEQYF. CDR3 bases: TGTGCCATCAGCATTGACCGGGACGACTACGAGCAGTACTTC.

The chain has TRBV3-1 and TRBJ2-7, with D possibly matching TRBD1 (5 bases). The CDR3 totals 13 residues. Trimming removed 5 bases at V and 2 bases at J, with 10 bases between. CDR1 and CDR2 from the germline V gene are LGHDT and YNNKEL (reference sequence). For the CDR3, the DNA is TGTGCCAGCAGCTGGACACCTACCTACGAGCAGTACTTC. Translated: CASSWTPTYEQYF.